These T cell receptor beta chains were read from a single sample in a study of CD8 T cells in Susac syndrome. TCRdb re-called the immunoSEQ multiplex PCR reads with MiXCR, one entry per CDR3 protein. The sample lists about 200,000 distinct CDR3 sequences; 90% to 95% were seen once. The sequenced sample was CD4+ T cells from PBMCs. Receptors originate from a human donor with Susac syndrome. Each CDR3 is given with its conserved first and last residue. D genes are given only for firm matches. The size of a clone is reported for some rows only, either as once, few or many, or as a class for expanded clones.

.,.,TRBJ2-3,TRBV7-9,CASSFPPGTDTQYF,TGTGCCAGCAGCTTTCCGCCAGGGACAGATACGCAGTATTTT
.,TRBD2,TRBJ2-1,TRBV4-2,CASSFQTSGGAVEQFF,TGTGCCAGCAGCTTCCAGACTAGCGGGGGGGCTGTGGAGCAGTTCTTC
once,.,TRBJ2-1,TRBV29-1,CSVTRVPEQFF,TGCAGCGTTACCAGGGTACCTGAGCAGTTCTTC
.,.,TRBJ2-1,TRBV29-1,CSGVTQDSYNEQFF,TGCAGCGGGGTAACGCAGGACTCCTACAATGAGCAGTTCTTC
.,.,TRBJ2-7,TRBV27,CASRTKLGPYEQYF,TGTGCCTCCCGGACGAAATTGGGGCCCTACGAGCAGTACTTC
.,TRBD1,TRBJ2-6,TRBV3-1,CASSQTGAGANVLTF,TGTGCCAGCAGCCAGACAGGGGCCGGGGCCAACGTCCTGACTTTC
.,.,TRBJ2-1,TRBV4-2,CASSQDGGGLYNEQFF,TGTGCCAGCAGCCAGGATGGGGGAGGCCTCTACAATGAGCAGTTCTTC
.,.,TRBJ2-2,TRBV2,CASSKRGNGELFF,TGTGCCAGCAGTAAAAGAGGAAACGGGGAGCTGTTTTTT
once,.,TRBJ2-2,TRBV11-2,CASAGLEGVGELFF,TGTGCCAGCGCGGGCCTGGAGGGGGTCGGGGAGCTGTTTTTT
.,.,TRBJ1-1,TRBV3-1,CASSPMTGLRNTEAFF,TGTGCCAGCAGCCCGATGACAGGTCTGAGGAACACTGAAGCTTTCTTT
.,.,TRBJ1-3,TRBV19,CASSIIGNTIYF,TGTGCCAGTAGTATTATCGGAAACACCATATATTTT
once,.,TRBJ1-1,TRBV3-1,CASSQAGGDTEAFF,TGTGCCAGCAGCCAAGCTGGGGGTGACACTGAAGCTTTCTTT
.,.,TRBJ2-6,TRBV28,CASTRTAGANVLTF,TGTGCCAGCACCCGGACAGCTGGGGCCAACGTCCTGACTTTC
.,.,TRBJ2-1,TRBV7-8,CASSPRLEPQYNEQFF,TGTGCCAGCAGCCCCCGACTAGAGCCACAATATAATGAGCAGTTCTTC
.,TRBD1,TRBJ2-7,TRBV4-2,CASSQDRQGGLVGYEQYF,TGTGCCAGCAGCCAAGATCGACAGGGGGGACTTGTAGGTTACGAGCAGTACTTC
.,.,TRBJ2-5,TRBV2,CASSTHDRAGLETQYF,TGTGCCAGCAGTACCCATGATAGGGCGGGGCTGGAGACCCAGTACTTC
.,.,TRBJ1-3,TRBV11-2,CASTDVGNTIYF,TGTGCCAGCACTGACGTCGGAAACACCATATATTTT
.,TRBD1,TRBJ2-3,TRBV2,CASSGTGGRYGTDTQYF,TGTGCCAGCAGTGGGACAGGGGGCCGCTATGGCACAGATACGCAGTATTTT
.,.,TRBJ1-5,TRBV5-1,CASSLFSGEGQPQHF,TGCGCCAGCAGCTTGTTTTCAGGGGAGGGGCAGCCCCAGCATTTT
.,.,TRBJ2-3,TRBV12-5,CASGQGTDTQYF,TGTGCTAGTGGACAGGGTACAGATACGCAGTATTTT
.,TRBD1,TRBJ2-7,TRBV29-1,CSVLTGNIYEQYF,TGCAGCGTACTGACAGGGAATATCTACGAGCAGTACTTC
.,TRBD1,TRBJ1-5,TRBV6-5,CASSSRGTGNQPQHF,TGTGCCAGCAGTTCTAGGGGGACAGGCAATCAGCCCCAGCATTTT
.,TRBD1,TRBJ1-5,TRBV7-2,CASGQRQGTEPQHF,TGTGCCAGCGGCCAAAGACAGGGTACGGAGCCCCAGCATTTT
.,TRBD1,TRBJ2-1,TRBV15,CATSRGSGGKSYNEQFF,TGTGCCACCAGCAGAGGGTCAGGGGGAAAGTCCTACAATGAGCAGTTCTTC
.,.,TRBJ2-5,TRBV2,CASSARGETQYF,TGTGCCAGCAGTGCGAGGGGAGAGACCCAGTACTTC
.,TRBD2,TRBJ2-7,TRBV20-1,CSARSREETYEQYF,TGCAGTGCTAGATCGCGGGAGGAAACCTACGAGCAGTACTTC
.,TRBD2,TRBJ2-7,TRBV5-4,CASSLGLAGTYEQYF,TGTGCCAGCAGCTTGGGACTAGCGGGGACTTACGAGCAGTACTTC
.,TRBD1,TRBJ2-7,TRBV7-9,CASSLAGTGRVYEQYF,TGTGCCAGCAGCTTAGCGGGGACAGGTAGAGTCTACGAGCAGTACTTC
.,.,TRBJ2-5,TRBV4-1,CASSQESGPRGETQYF,TGCGCCAGCAGCCAAGAATCCGGCCCCCGAGGGGAGACCCAGTACTTC
.,.,TRBJ2-1,TRBV20-1,CSARGPPSYNEQFF,TGCAGTGCTAGAGGACCTCCCTCATACAATGAGCAGTTCTTC
.,.,TRBJ1-2,TRBV19,CASTMSGSGGYGYTF,TGTGCCAGTACCATGTCTGGGTCAGGAGGCTATGGCTACACCTTC
once,TRBD2,TRBJ2-6,TRBV5-1,CASSREGLGSGANVLTF,TGCGCCAGCAGCAGGGAGGGGCTCGGGTCCGGGGCCAACGTCCTGACTTTC
once,.,TRBJ2-7,TRBV28,CASSSPTASSYEQYF,TGTGCCAGCAGTTCACCTACAGCGAGCTCCTACGAGCAGTACTTC
.,TRBD1,TRBJ2-5,TRBV20-1,CSARGDRLYQETQYF,TGCAGTGCTAGAGGGGACAGATTGTACCAAGAGACCCAGTACTTC
.,TRBD1,TRBJ2-5,TRBV10-3,CAISESQGALETQYF,TGTGCCATCAGTGAATCTCAGGGGGCCTTAGAGACCCAGTACTTC
.,TRBD1,TRBJ1-1,TRBV5-1,CASSFSVTGGFSGTEAFF,TGCGCCAGCAGCTTCTCGGTGACAGGGGGCTTCAGTGGCACTGAAGCTTTCTTT
.,.,TRBJ2-6,TRBV30,CAWSKGDSGANVLTF,TGTGCCTGGAGTAAGGGAGACTCTGGGGCCAACGTCCTGACTTTC
.,.,TRBJ2-1,TRBV10-2,CASKPRGGYNEQFF,TGCGCCAGCAAGCCGAGGGGTGGGTACAATGAGCAGTTCTTC
.,.,TRBJ1-1,TRBV3-1,CASSQMVTNTEAFF,TGTGCCAGCAGCCAAATGGTTACGAACACTGAAGCTTTCTTT
.,.,TRBJ2-1,TRBV3-1,CASSQSTTYNEQFF,TGTGCCAGCAGCCAAAGTACCACCTACAATGAGCAGTTCTTC
.,.,TRBJ2-3,TRBV9,CASSLTPGPSTDTQYF,TGTGCCAGCAGCCTAACGCCAGGCCCTAGCACAGATACGCAGTATTTT
.,.,TRBJ1-2,TRBV9,CASSVGTVNYGYTF,TGTGCCAGCAGCGTAGGGACAGTAAACTATGGCTACACCTTC
.,.,TRBJ2-7,TRBV19,CAREYSSGYTYEQYF,TGTGCCAGAGAGTACTCCAGCGGGTATACCTACGAGCAGTACTTC
.,.,TRBJ1-6,TRBV19,CASSLAGGLRNSPLHF,TGTGCCAGTAGTTTGGCGGGGGGATTGAGGAATTCACCCCTCCACTTT
once,.,TRBJ2-7,TRBV7-2,CASSPVGARSHEQYF,TGTGCCAGCAGCCCGGTGGGGGCGCGTAGCCACGAGCAGTACTTC
.,.,TRBJ2-3,TRBV6-1,CASSSWDIGTDTQYF,TGTGCCAGCAGTTCATGGGACATTGGCACAGATACGCAGTATTTT
.,TRBD2,TRBJ2-1,TRBV10-3,CAISAPELAGGLKYNEQFF,TGTGCCATCAGTGCCCCTGAGCTAGCGGGGGGGCTTAAATACAATGAGCAGTTCTTC
few,.,TRBJ2-3,TRBV6-1,CASSEYTDTQYF,TGTGCCAGCAGTGAGTACACAGATACGCAGTATTTT
.,.,TRBJ2-4,TRBV29-1,CSVEEGAKNIQYF,TGCAGCGTTGAAGAAGGGGCCAAAAACATTCAGTACTTC